A selection of T cell receptor beta chains follows, all from one sample in a study of blood T cell repertoires in COVID-19. TCRdb's copy holds only in-frame clones and misses some; the assay was immunoSEQ multiplex PCR. The data contain a few hundred thousand clones, about 88% of them singletons. The specimen sequenced was peripheral blood. The receptors were gathered from a man aged 45-65 years with COVID-19, enrolled during active disease. Both conserved end residues are part of each CDR3. The D gene is left open where the match is weak. Only part of the rows carry a size: once, few, many, or a class if the clone is expanded.

clone_size j_call d_call v_call cdr3_aa cdr3_nt
- TRBJ2-1 TRBD2 TRBV18 CASSSSSGYNEQFF TGTGCCAGCTCATCATCTAGCGGATACAATGAGCAGTTCTTC
- TRBJ2-3 TRBD2 TRBV6-5 CASPLAGGPADTQYF TGTGCCAGCCCGCTAGCGGGAGGGCCGGCAGATACGCAGTATTTT
- TRBJ2-1 TRBD2 TRBV12-5 CASGLELAVSLYNEQFF TGTGCTAGTGGTTTGGAGCTAGCGGTCTCCCTCTACAATGAGCAGTTCTTC
- TRBJ1-5 TRBD1 TRBV28 CASSLTGDQPQHF TGTGCCAGCAGTTTAACAGGGGATCAGCCCCAGCATTTT
- TRBJ1-1 - TRBV7-3 CASSPGQNTEAFF TGTGCCAGCAGCCCGGGACAGAACACTGAAGCTTTCTTT
- TRBJ2-2 - TRBV19 CASSVGANTGELFF TGTGCCAGTAGCGTGGGAGCGAACACCGGGGAGCTGTTTTTT
once TRBJ2-7 - TRBV9 CASSPKSTGLSYEQYF TGTGCCAGCAGCCCGAAGTCCACAGGCTTATCCTACGAGCAGTACTTC
- TRBJ1-6 TRBD1 TRBV12-3/TRBV12-4 CASRRQGSSPLHF TGTGCCAGTCGTCGACAGGGCAGTTCACCCCTCCACTTT
- TRBJ1-2 - TRBV30 CAWSVGSNYGYTF TGTGCCTGGAGTGTTGGCAGTAACTATGGCTACACCTTC
- TRBJ2-2 TRBD2 TRBV5-4 CASSLVAGRDTGELFF TGTGCCAGCAGCTTGGTAGCCGGGAGGGACACCGGGGAGCTGTTTTTT
- TRBJ2-2 - TRBV7-8 CASSFGEFTSTGELFF TGTGCCAGCAGCTTCGGGGAATTCACTAGCACCGGGGAGCTGTTTTTT
- TRBJ2-7 - TRBV9 CASSVDPTGSSYEQYF TGTGCCAGCAGCGTAGACCCCACAGGGAGCTCCTACGAGCAGTACTTC
- TRBJ2-5 TRBD1 TRBV18 CASSPAHGQGETQYF TGTGCCAGCTCACCGGCCCACGGACAGGGAGAGACCCAGTACTTC
- TRBJ2-2 - TRBV6-1 CASSEVDGRATGELFF TGTGCCAGCAGTGAAGTCGACGGGAGAGCAACCGGGGAGCTGTTTTTT
- TRBJ2-2 - TRBV10-3 CATDRQMNTGELFF TGTGCCACAGATCGACAGATGAACACCGGGGAGCTGTTTTTT
- TRBJ2-3 TRBD2 TRBV6-2/TRBV6-3 CASSLGASGGARTDTQYF TGTGCCAGCAGTTTGGGGGCTAGCGGGGGGGCTAGAACAGATACGCAGTATTTT
- TRBJ1-1 TRBD1 TRBV5-6 CASSTRHQGELDTEAFF TGTGCCAGCAGCACCAGGCACCAGGGGGAATTGGACACTGAAGCTTTCTTT
- TRBJ1-2 - TRBV6-1 CASSEGQISYGYTF TGTGCCAGCAGTGAAGGTCAGATTTCCTATGGCTACACCTTC
- TRBJ2-3 TRBD2 TRBV10-2 CASSVATSAQYF TGCGCCAGCTCTGTTGCGACTAGCGCGCAGTATTTT
few TRBJ1-1 TRBD1 TRBV5-8 CASSPGQGRNTEAFF TGTGCCAGCAGCCCGGGACAGGGGAGGAACACTGAAGCTTTCTTT
- TRBJ2-1 TRBD1 TRBV7-2 CASSVGQGEHNEQFF TGTGCCAGCAGCGTAGGACAGGGGGAGCACAATGAGCAGTTCTTC
- TRBJ2-5 - TRBV28 CASSNSNQETQYF TGTGCCAGCAGTAACAGCAACCAAGAGACCCAGTACTTC
- TRBJ2-3 TRBD2 TRBV2 CASSPTSGGSDTQYF TGTGCCAGCAGCCCAACTAGCGGGGGCTCAGATACGCAGTATTTT
- TRBJ1-5 - TRBV19 CASSPPGLNQPQHF TGTGCCAGTAGTCCACCAGGGTTAAATCAGCCCCAGCATTTT
- TRBJ2-7 - TRBV5-4 CASSLIGSGEQYF TGTGCCAGCAGCTTGATCGGGTCTGGGGAGCAGTACTTC
- TRBJ2-2 - TRBV27 CASSLDTRVAAGELFF TGTGCCAGCAGTTTGGACACCCGCGTCGCCGCCGGGGAGCTGTTTTTT
once TRBJ2-7 TRBD2 TRBV11-2 CASKTSWGVYEQYF TGTGCCAGCAAGACTAGCTGGGGAGTTTACGAGCAGTACTTC
- TRBJ2-1 TRBD2 TRBV19 CASSIGGLAGVNEQFF TGTGCCAGTAGTATAGGGGGACTAGCGGGAGTTAATGAGCAGTTCTTC
- TRBJ1-1 TRBD1 TRBV6-5 CASSWTGTTEAFF TGTGCCAGCAGTTGGACAGGGACCACTGAAGCTTTCTTT
- TRBJ2-2 TRBD2 TRBV9 CASSLRTSGRNTGELFF TGTGCCAGCAGCCTACGGACTAGCGGGCGGAACACCGGGGAGCTGTTTTTT
once TRBJ1-1 - TRBV5-1 CASSLTGRMNTEAFF TGCGCCAGCAGCTTGACAGGGCGAATGAACACTGAAGCTTTCTTT
- TRBJ2-3 TRBD2 TRBV7-9 CASSHKRGGFTDTQYF TGTGCCAGCAGCCATAAGCGGGGGGGCTTCACAGATACGCAGTATTTT
- TRBJ2-7 TRBD1 TRBV12-5 CASGWTTGDAIYEQYF TGTGCTAGTGGTTGGACCACAGGGGATGCGATCTACGAGCAGTACTTC
- TRBJ1-3 - TRBV5-1 CASSLYRPGEAGNTIYF TGCGCCAGCAGCTTGTATCGTCCGGGGGAGGCTGGAAACACCATATATTTT
once TRBJ2-5 - TRBV19 CASSIGGTVQETQYF TGTGCCAGTAGTATAGGCGGGACAGTCCAAGAGACCCAGTACTTC
- TRBJ1-3 - TRBV15 CATSRAGAGNTIYF TGTGCCACCAGCAGAGCGGGGGCTGGAAACACCATATATTTT
few TRBJ2-7 TRBD2 TRBV9 CASSVGSGGYEQYF TGTGCCAGCAGCGTCGGTAGCGGGGGTTACGAGCAGTACTTC
- TRBJ2-5 TRBD2 TRBV7-8 CASRLGGLAGGGDQYF TGTGCCAGCAGACTAGGTGGACTAGCGGGAGGGGGGGACCAGTACTTC
- TRBJ1-2 TRBD1 TRBV29-1 CSVEVDRGAGGGYTF TGCAGCGTTGAGGTGGACAGGGGCGCCGGGGGTGGCTACACCTTC
- TRBJ1-6 - TRBV5-4 CASSPDLNNSPLHF TGTGCCAGCAGCCCAGACTTGAATAATTCACCCCTCCACTTT
- TRBJ2-2 TRBD2 TRBV7-2 CASSPRGGVAGELFF TGTGCCAGCAGCCCCCGGGGAGGGGTTGCCGGGGAGCTGTTTTTT
- TRBJ2-2 TRBD1 TRBV5-8 CASSLRTGRTGELFF TGTGCCAGCAGCCTCCGGACAGGGCGAACCGGGGAGCTGTTTTTT
- TRBJ2-1 - TRBV5-4 CASSPGLNNEQFF TGTGCCAGCAGCCCGGGACTCAACAATGAGCAGTTCTTC
once TRBJ1-5 - TRBV2 CASNLAQGSNQPQHF TGTGCCAGCAATCTCGCTCAGGGAAGCAATCAGCCCCAGCATTTT
- TRBJ2-1 TRBD2 TRBV18 CASSSNRLAGVKEQFF TGTGCCAGCTCATCGAATCGACTAGCGGGAGTTAAAGAGCAGTTCTTC
- TRBJ2-1 - TRBV25-1 CASTGPGYNEQFF TGTGCCAGCACCGGGCCGGGGTACAATGAGCAGTTCTTC
few TRBJ2-2 - TRBV23-1 CAYEGAGELFF TGCGCCTACGAAGGGGCCGGGGAGCTGTTTTTT